This entry lists 7 T cell receptor beta chains sequenced from one sample in a study of OX40 agonist ivuxolimab in advanced cancers. The assay was immunoSEQ multiplex PCR, and TCRdb's table has in-frame clones only and misses some. The sample consists of 65,000 to 90,000 clones, 80% to 95% of them appearing once. Here the sequenced sample was CD4+ or CD8+ T cells sorted from blood, taken in a trial of the OX40 agonist ivuxolimab. The receptors were gathered from an adult with an advanced solid tumor such as melanoma, head and neck, liver or kidney cancer.

The chain has TRBV4-3 and TRBJ1-2, with 7 bases matching TRBD1. Germline loops: CDR1 LGHNA, CDR2 YSLEER. Trimming at V came to 1 base and at J to 4 bases, leaving 9 bases not matched to a gene. The CDR3 is made up of 16 amino acids. The CDR3 sequence is CASSQGPRGPGYGYTF. The CDR3 bases are TGCGCCAGCAGCCAAGGCCCGAGGGGGCCGGGCTATGGCTACACCTTC.

The rearrangement links TRBV7-2 to TRBJ1-4, with D perhaps matching TRBD1 (6 bases). The CDR3 is made up of 13 amino acids. Germline-derived CDR1 and CDR2 are SGHTA and FQGNSA. V lost 8 bases to trimming and J lost 7 bases, with 14 bases between them. The DNA for the CDR3 is TGTGCCAGCCGGAACAGGGAGACTGAAAAACTGTTTTTT. The encoded protein is CASRNRETEKLFF.

This chain links TRBV5-1 with TRBJ2-3; TRBD2 aligns across 7 bases. This CDR3 is built from 15 residues. Looked up from germline, CDR1 is SGHRS and CDR2 is YFSETQ. V lost 0 bases, J lost 7 bases, and 8 bases stayed unmatched. CDR3 nucleotides: TGCGCCAGCAGCTTGGAAGGCGGGAGTCTATATACGCAGTATTTT. Its translation: CASSLEGGSLYTQYF. The full variable domain, completed using reference TRBV5-1 and TRBJ2-3, is KAGVTQTPRYLIKTRGQQVTLSCSPISGHRSVSWYQQTPGQGLQFLFEYFSETQRNKGNFPGRFSGRQFSNSRSEMNVSTLELGDSALYLCASSLEGGSLYTQYFGPGTRLTVL.

The chain couples TRBV28 to TRBJ2-2; weak D call: TRBD2 (6 bases). V lost 5 bases and J lost 9, with 13 bases in between. CDR1 and CDR2 (germline): MDHEN, SYDVKM. This CDR3 comprises 13 residues. Here the CDR3 reads CASSATSSWELFF. CDR3 nucleotides: TGTGCCAGCAGTGCTACTAGCTCATGGGAGCTGTTTTTT.

V is TRBV5-1 and J is TRBJ2-2; TRBD2 agrees at 13 bases. This CDR3 comprises 16 residues. Germline CDR1 and CDR2: SGHRS and YFSETQ. Losses at the gene ends were 3 bases for V and 4 bases for J; bases not matched to a gene: 3. CDR3 region: CASSWTSGSATGELFF. The CDR3 coding sequence is TGCGCCAGCAGCTGGACTAGCGGGAGCGCCACCGGGGAGCTGTTTTTT. The entire variable domain, with the rest obtained from reference TRBV5-1 and TRBJ2-2, is as follows: KAGVTQTPRYLIKTRGQQVTLSCSPISGHRSVSWYQQTPGQGLQFLFEYFSETQRNKGNFPGRFSGRQFSNSRSEMNVSTLELGDSALYLCASSWTSGSATGELFFGEGSRLTVL.

The rearrangement uses TRBV7-2 and TRBJ2-1; D assignment may be TRBD1 or TRBD2 (5 bases each). The V gene's germline CDR1 is SGHTA and CDR2 FQGNSA. The V end was cut by 5 bases, the J end by 3 bases, with 14 bases between. The length of the CDR3 is 15 residues. The CDR3 sequence: CASSHQRGFYNEQFF. The CDR3, as DNA: TGTGCCAGCAGCCACCAGAGGGGCTTCTACAATGAGCAGTTCTTC. Based on the CDR3 plus reference TRBV7-2 and TRBJ2-1, the full variable domain is GAGVSQSPSNKVTEKGKDVELRCDPISGHTALYWYRQSLGQGLEFLIYFQGNSAPDKSGLPSDRFSAERTGGSVSTLTIQRTQQEDSAVYLCASSHQRGFYNEQFFGPGTRLTVL.

This clone was counted between two and nine times. The gene calls are TRBV11-3 and TRBJ2-1, with D hard to call. V gave up 2 bases and J gave up 9 bases, with 14 bases separating them. The germline V gene encodes CDR1 SGHNT and CDR2 YENEEA. The CDR3 is made up of 14 amino acids. CDR3 nucleotides: TGTGCCAGCAGCTTATCCCGCAGGTTTGGTGAGCAGTTCTTC. As protein: CASSLSRRFGEQFF.